This T cell receptor (beta chain) was identified during a study of T cell responses to AZD1222 COVID-19 vaccine. Germline CDR1 is SGHAT and CDR2 is FQNNGV. This CDR3 has 11 residues. Trimming pared 3 bases from V and 4 bases from J, leaving 4 bases between. Study-wide findings and caveats: Among AZD1222 vaccinees, only five or six were seropositive at baseline. Regions 160-218 and 743-854 dominated among vaccine-associated CD4 TCRs spanning spike. Donors in the cohort were predominantly white British and more often female, and clonal diversity was possibly underestimated.

Comment on this clone: What it recognizes is unknown.

TCRdb's copy holds only in-frame clones and misses some; the assay was immunoSEQ multiplex PCR. The profile shows over 110,000 clones, about 90% of them singletons. Sequenced here: peripheral blood, sampled 28 days after the second AZD1222 dose. The receptor's source is an adult who received the AZD1222 COVID-19 vaccine. The rearrangement uses TRBV11-2 and TRBJ2-7, with D hard to call. The CDR3 loop reads CASSLEYEQYF. CDR3 nucleotide sequence: TGTGCCAGCAGCTTGGAGTACGAGCAGTACTTC.